This T cell receptor beta chain stems from a study of control samples from healthy donors and cancer patients. This clone appeared a single time. Clones were read by immunoSEQ multiplex PCR, and TCRdb kept only the in-frame ones, dropping some. Here the sample spans approximately 27,000 clones, 75% to 85% being singletons. Per the germline V gene, CDR1 is SGHRS and CDR2 is YFSETQ. Trimming shortened V by 1 base and J by 1 base, and 5 bases separated the two germline ends. The CDR3 runs 13 residues. The chain employs TRBV5-1 and TRBJ1-1; D call uncertain. This TCR derives from a woman aged 60-75 years with head and neck cancer. The sequenced material came from PBMCs. The CDR3 DNA reads as TGCGCCAGCAGCTTGAATACGAACACTGAAGCTTTCTTT. This codes for CASSLNTNTEAFF.